Detailed here is one T cell receptor (beta chain). The antigen remains undetermined. These data come from a study of CD8 T cells in Susac syndrome. On the study more broadly: Patients with Susac syndrome, at blood draw, were therapy-naive, on corticosteroids, or on intravenous immunoglobulin alone. Broader study findings: It was acknowledged by the study that relatively few individuals were included in its TCR sequencing and HLA analysis.

Negative isolation was applied to CD8+ and CD4+ T cells, and FACS enrichment was applied to TEMRA cells. The RNA input was about 0.5 to 1 ug, and it was reverse transcribed with random hexamers. Coverage of TCR beta CDR3 amplification by immunoSEQ multiplex PCR extended to 54 Vbeta and 13 Jbeta. TCRdb reprocessed the immunoSEQ multiplex PCR reads via MiXCR and lists one record per CDR3 protein. The sample lists 95,000 to 150,000 distinct CDR3 sequences; over 95% were seen once. The sequencing sample was made of CD4+ T cells from PBMCs. This sequence was found in a human donor with Susac syndrome.

This CDR3 reads CSASLPGGGNEQFF. The CDR3 DNA reads as TGCAGTGCTAGTCTCCCGGGCGGAGGGAATGAGCAGTTCTTC. The chain carries TRBV20-1 and TRBJ2-1; TRBD2 is a possible D gene (6 bases). CDR3 length: 14 residues. V was pared by 3 bases and J by 7 bases, with 16 bases between. From germline, CDR1 is DFQATT and CDR2 SNEGSKA (reference sequence).